This passage covers 24 T cell receptor beta chains from one sample sequenced in a study of shared clonotypes between healthy human individuals (TCRdb year 2020). The method was the immunoSEQ multiplex PCR assay. TCRdb holds this immuneACCESS table with in-frame rearrangements only. Some clones are missing; in checked studies, unresolved V genes explain under half, and the rest has no known cause. This sample holds about 490,000 clones; roughly 85% were observed only once. 12% of the sample comes from the top ten. Sequencing was done on a sample of PBMCs. These receptors were collected from a woman aged 40 to 49 in good health. Some clones in this sample may be carry-over from other donors' samples.

Comments on this clone: Other DNA variants within this sample encode the same CDR3. This rearrangement joins TRBV30 to TRBJ2-7; 7 bases match TRBD1. Germline V lookup: CDR1 GTSNPN, CDR2 SVGIG (reference sequence). The junction had 1 base not matched to a gene; V was cut back by 0 bases and J by 2 bases. The CDR3 runs to 13 residues. The chain's CDR3 is CAWSVGTAYEQYF. CDR3 nucleotide sequence: TGTGCCTGGAGTGTGGGGACAGCCTACGAGCAGTACTTC. The full variable domain, its missing parts supplied by reference TRBV30 and TRBJ2-7, is SQTIHQWPATLVQPVGSPLSLECTVEGTSNPNLYWYRQAAGRGLQLLFYSVGIGQISSEVPQNLSASRPQDRQFILSSKKLLLSDSGFYLCAWSVGTAYEQYFGPGTRLTVT.

A few counts support this clone. The CDR3 DNA sequence: TGTGCCAGCAGTTCCCAGAGGGCCGGGGCCAACGTCCTGACTTTC. This encodes CASSSQRAGANVLTF. This chain uses TRBV28 with TRBJ2-6; maybe TRBD2 (5 bases). The CDR3 has 15 residues. V shed 4 bases and J shed 4 bases, with 11 bases lying between them. Looked up from germline, CDR1 is MDHEN and CDR2 is SYDVKM.

The V and J genes are TRBV7-2 and TRBJ2-7, with D unresolved. The V and J ends lost 2 bases and 7 bases respectively, with 12 bases between them. Germline V gene lookup returns CDR1 SGHTA and CDR2 FQGNSA. This CDR3 region has 13 residues. The CDR3 coding sequence is TGTGCCAGCAGCTTATTCGTGCGAGCAGAGCAGTACTTC. Protein product: CASSLFVRAEQYF.

This chain connects TRBV28 to TRBJ2-3; 8 positions match TRBD1. The CDR3 is made up of 17 amino acids. J gave up 2 bases and V 6 bases, and 13 bases lay outside the gene matches. Germline V gene lookup returns CDR1 MDHEN and CDR2 SYDVKM. CDR3 in DNA: TGTGCCAGCAGCTTAGGGACAGGCAAAACCTCCACAGATACGCAGTATTTT. Translated, it gives CASSLGTGKTSTDTQYF.

V usage is TRBV7-9 and J usage is TRBJ1-2; no clear D gene. Germline CDR1 is SEHNR and CDR2 is FQNEAQ (reference sequence). Between the trimmed V and J ends, which lost 4 bases and 2 bases, there was a span of 11 bases. The CDR3 spans 14 residues. The chain's CDR3 is CASSSPPGNYGYTF. The CDR3 DNA reads as TGTGCCAGCAGCTCCCCCCCGGGAAACTATGGCTACACCTTC.

This rearrangement joins TRBV11-3 to TRBJ2-2, with 9 nucleotides matching TRBD1. There are 16 residues in the CDR3. Germline V gene data show CDR1 as SGHNT and CDR2 as YENEEA. V lost 5 bases to trimming and J lost 5 bases; unmatched junction nucleotides: 9. The CDR3 loop is CASSRGTGGATGELFF. Written as DNA, the CDR3 is TGTGCCAGCAGCCGAGGCACAGGGGGCGCGACCGGGGAGCTGTTTTTT.

This clone was counted ten times or more. CDR3 protein: CASSERPTGSYEQYF. The DNA for the CDR3 is TGTGCCAGCAGTGAACGTCCGACAGGATCCTACGAGCAGTACTTC. The chain combines TRBV6-1 with TRBJ2-7; TRBD1 might be the D (6 bases). This CDR3 is 15 amino acids long. Trimming removed 2 bases at V and 1 base at J, with 12 bases between. Germline CDR1 and CDR2: MNHNS and SASEGT.

The chain links TRBV15 to TRBJ2-3, with TRBD1 identical over 8 bases. There are 15 residues in the CDR3. V lost 7 bases to trimming and J lost 1 base; unmatched junction nucleotides: 7. CDR1 is LNHNV, CDR2 YYDKDF, per germline (reference sequence). The CDR3 DNA reads as TGTGCCACCAAGCGACAGGGGTTGGGCACAGATACGCAGTATTTT. This encodes CATKRQGLGTDTQYF.

Notes on this clone: Other DNA sequences in the same sample also yield this CDR3. The chain recombines TRBV5-1 with TRBJ2-7, with 7 positions matching TRBD1. The CDR3 has 14 residues. V was pared by 4 bases and J by 0 bases, with 4 bases of the junction left unmatched. Per the germline V gene, CDR1 is SGHRS and CDR2 is YFSETQ. The CDR3 spells CASSPGQDSYEQYF. In DNA, the CDR3 is TGCGCCAGCAGCCCTGGACAGGACTCCTACGAGCAGTACTTC.

The chain links TRBV6-6 to TRBJ2-4, with D unclear. V lost 7 bases, J lost 5 bases, and 12 bases lay in between. Germline V CDR1 and CDR2: MNHNY, SVGAGI (reference sequence). The CDR3 is made up of 13 amino acids. This CDR3 reads CASKSYRENIQYF. Here the CDR3 DNA reads TGTGCCAGCAAATCCTATCGGGAAAACATTCAGTACTTC.

The rearrangement uses TRBV7-8 and TRBJ2-3, with 8 bases fitting TRBD2. Germline-derived CDR1 and CDR2 are SGHVS and FQNEAQ. The V and J ends lost 4 bases and 3 bases, in that order; junction bases with no gene match: 6. CDR3 length equals 15 residues. The CDR3 sequence is CASSSGGSGTDTQYF. CDR3 nucleotide sequence: TGTGCCAGCAGCTCGGGAGGGAGCGGGACAGATACGCAGTATTTT.

This clone was detected a few times. This chain joins TRBV2 and TRBJ2-1, with D perhaps TRBD1 (7 bases). Per germline, CDR1 SNHLY and CDR2 FYNNEI. Trimming cost V 4 bases and J 0 bases, with 10 bases left between them. The CDR3 extends over 15 amino acids. CDR3: CASSAQGGSYNEQFF. CDR3 DNA: TGTGCCAGCAGTGCTCAGGGGGGCTCCTACAATGAGCAGTTCTTC.

This clone was counted once. V usage is TRBV28 and J usage is TRBJ2-1; 8 bases match TRBD2. This CDR3 is built from 14 residues. The V gene end was trimmed by 5 bases and the J gene end by 9 bases; junction bases not matched to a gene: 9. In germline, CDR1 is MDHEN, CDR2 SYDVKM. The CDR3 region is CASSIKRELPEQFF. Here the CDR3 DNA reads TGTGCCAGCAGTATCAAGCGGGAGTTGCCTGAGCAGTTCTTC.

This chain links TRBV7-2 with TRBJ1-1; 8 bases are a match to TRBD1. V shed 5 bases and J 6 bases; nucleotides not matched to a gene: 2. The germline V gene has CDR1 SGHTA and CDR2 FQGNSA. This CDR3 contains 12 residues. The CDR3 nucleotides are TGTGCCAGCAGCCCACAGGGGGCTGAAGCTTTCTTT. Translating it yields CASSPQGAEAFF.

The chain recombines TRBV19 with TRBJ2-1, with 11 bases fitting TRBD2. In germline, CDR1 is LNHDA, CDR2 SQIVND (reference sequence). CDR3 size: 15 residues. Trimming cost V 4 bases and J 8 bases; bases outside gene matches: 7. CDR3 sequence: CASSTLAGGSDEQFF. The CDR3 DNA is TGTGCCAGTAGTACGTTAGCGGGAGGGAGTGATGAGCAGTTCTTC.

CDR3 residues: CATARTTSGNIGELFF. CDR3 in DNA: TGCGCCACCGCCCGAACTACTAGCGGGAATATCGGGGAGCTGTTTTTT. The V and J genes are TRBV5-1 and TRBJ2-2; 10 nucleotides match TRBD2. Trimming removed 9 bases from V and 7 bases from J; junction bases left unmatched: 15. Germline V gives CDR1 SGHRS, CDR2 YFSETQ. The CDR3 loop spans 16 amino acids.

V gene TRBV20-1 combines with J gene TRBJ2-7; D remains ambiguous. Trimming stripped 7 bases from V and 1 base from J, with 8 bases between. The germline gives CDR1 DFQATT, CDR2 SNEGSKA (reference sequence). This CDR3 is 11 amino acids long. CDR3 sequence (DNA): TGCAGTGTGGGCAGTTCCTACGAGCAGTACTTC. Protein: CSVGSSYEQYF.

CDR3 coding DNA: TGTGCCAGCAGCTTAAACAGGGTTGGTACTGAAGCTTTCTTT. Translated, it gives CASSLNRVGTEAFF. The chain links TRBV11-3 to TRBJ1-1; a possible D gene is TRBD1 (6 bases). CDR1 is SGHNT and CDR2 is YENEEA in the germline V gene. The CDR3 totals 14 residues. The ends were cut back, 2 bases at V and 5 bases at J, with 12 bases in the middle. Drawing the rest from reference TRBV11-3 and TRBJ1-1, the complete variable domain is EAGVVQSPRYKIIEKKQPVAFWCNPISGHNTLYWYLQNLGQGPELLIRYENEEAVDDSQLPKDRFSAERLKGVDSTLKIQPAELGDSAVYLCASSLNRVGTEAFFGQGTRLTVV.

The V and J genes are TRBV28 and TRBJ1-1; 7 nucleotides line up with TRBD1. This CDR3 is built from 13 residues. Germline trimming cut 5 bases from V and 3 bases from J; bases unmatched to any gene: 3. CDR1 and CDR2 (germline): MDHEN, SYDVKM. The CDR3 DNA sequence: TGTGCCAGCAGTCGGGACAGATACACTGAAGCTTTCTTT. Encoded protein: CASSRDRYTEAFF.

CDR3 bases: TGTGCCAGCTCACCCGCAGAACCGACCTACGAGCAGTACTTC. Translation gives CASSPAEPTYEQYF. The rearrangement joins TRBV18 to TRBJ2-7; D gene uncertain. V dropped 3 bases and J dropped 2 bases, with 11 bases sitting between them. Germline V lookup: CDR1 KGHSH, CDR2 LQKENI. The CDR3 extends over 14 amino acids.

The J gene is TRBJ2-1, the V gene TRBV28; no firm D call. Per the germline V gene, CDR1 is MDHEN and CDR2 is SYDVKM. The length of the CDR3 is 13 residues. V shed 8 bases and J shed 3 bases, with 11 bases lying between them. The DNA of the CDR3 is TGTGCCAGCGGCCCCCCCGACTACAATGAGCAGTTCTTC. Amino acid sequence: CASGPPDYNEQFF.

This clone was detected only once. The chain carries TRBV30 and TRBJ1-1; 8 positions match TRBD1. The CDR3 loop spans 15 amino acids. The V segment lost 8 bases and the J segment 1 base; nucleotides outside the gene matches: 12. Germline V lookup: CDR1 GTSNPN, CDR2 SVGIG (reference sequence). This CDR3 reads CAQRHRGQGNTEAFF. As DNA, the CDR3 is TGTGCCCAACGACATCGCGGACAGGGGAACACTGAAGCTTTCTTT.

A few counts support this clone. In the same sample, other DNA sequences code for this CDR3. V usage is TRBV4-2 and J usage is TRBJ2-3, with TRBD2 matching over 7 bases. The CDR3 totals 16 residues. CDR1 LGHNA and CDR2 YNFKEQ come from the germline V gene. V lost 0 bases to trimming and J lost 1 base; unmatched junction nucleotides: 4. The CDR3 is CASSQELAGGTDTQYF. The DNA of the CDR3 is TGTGCCAGCAGCCAAGAGTTAGCGGGTGGCACAGATACGCAGTATTTT.

The chain recombines TRBV7-6 with TRBJ2-1; 8 positions agree with TRBD2. Per germline, CDR1 SGHVS and CDR2 FNYEAQ. CDR3 size: 15 residues. V was clipped by 5 bases and J by 0 bases; unmatched bases: 3. This CDR3 reads CASSKSGSSYNEQFF. In nucleotides, the CDR3 is TGTGCCAGCAGCAAAAGCGGGAGCTCCTACAATGAGCAGTTCTTC.